What follows are 20 T cell receptor beta chains derived from one specimen sequenced in a study of T-cell reconstitution after alpha-beta-depleted transplantation in children. Whole-study results and caveats: When one year had passed after transplant, most T-cell counts and diversity came from newly produced T cells.

Their antigens are not known. Construction of the TCRbeta library involved unique molecular identifiers. TCRdb re-analysed the PCR reads in MiXCR, keeping a single row per CDR3 protein. The data contain about 290,000 distinct CDR3 sequences, over 7% of them singletons. The material sequenced was peripheral blood, taken 360 days after TCRalphabeta/CD19-depleted stem cell transplant. Source of these receptors: a female patient aged 2-9 years who had a stem cell transplant for Fanconi anemia, so the T cells may come from the graft donor.

There are many counts of this clonotype. This rearrangement joins TRBV7-9 to TRBJ2-4, with 11 bases identical to TRBD2. The germline V gene has CDR1 SEHNR and CDR2 FQNEAQ (reference sequence). This CDR3 spans 15 amino acids. The trim removed 3 bases at V and 8 bases at J, leaving 6 bases unmatched. The CDR3 loop is CASSFSGGATDIQYF. DNA for the CDR3: TGTGCCAGCAGCTTTAGCGGGGGGGCCACGGACATTCAGTACTTC.

The CDR3 sequence is CASSPPSLRDTQYF. CDR3 DNA: TGTGCCAGCTCACCACCGTCCCTCCGTGATACGCAGTATTTT. The rearrangement uses TRBV18 and TRBJ2-3; D remains ambiguous. CDR3 size: 14 residues. V lost 0 bases to trimming and J lost 6 bases, with 10 bases between them. Germline lookup yields CDR1 KGHSH and CDR2 LQKENI.

This chain uses TRBV12-3 or TRBV12-4 with TRBJ1-1; maybe TRBD1 (5 bases). This CDR3 has 14 amino acids. With 6 bases removed from V and 0 bases from J, the gap between germline ends came to 11 bases. The CDR3 here is CASSRGALNTEAFF. Written as DNA, the CDR3 is TGTGCCAGCAGCCGAGGGGCCTTGAACACTGAAGCTTTCTTT.

J is TRBJ2-7 and V is TRBV11-2; D might be TRBD1 (6 bases). Trimming left V 4 bases short and J 6 bases short, with 13 bases between. The CDR3 extends over 13 amino acids. Germline CDR1 and CDR2: SGHAT and FQNNGV. CDR3 residues: CASSSPEGVEQYV. The CDR3 bases are TGTGCCAGCAGCTCCCCCGAGGGGGTCGAGCAGTACGTC.

This clonotype was observed a handful of times. The chain combines TRBV6-2 or TRBV6-3 with TRBJ1-2; D perhaps matches TRBD1 (6 bases). The CDR3 is made up of 12 amino acids. The V end was cut by 7 bases, the J end by 13 bases, with 19 bases between. CDR1 is MNHEY, CDR2 SVGEGT, per germline. CDR3 residues: CASTDVGSGVTF. CDR3 nucleotides: TGTGCCAGCACCGACGTCGGTTCAGGGGTCACCTTC.

The chain uses TRBV20-1 and TRBJ2-5, with D tentatively TRBD1 (5 bases). This CDR3 has 13 residues. V shed 3 bases and J shed 5 bases, with 13 bases lying between them. The germline V gene has CDR1 DFQATT and CDR2 SNEGSKA (reference sequence). CDR3: CSARLAGKETQYF. CDR3 nucleotides: TGCAGTGCTAGGTTGGCAGGGAAGGAGACCCAGTACTTC.

The table lists this clonotype with many counts. The V and J genes are TRBV6-5 and TRBJ1-1, with TRBD1 identical over 8 bases. The germline gives CDR1 MNHEY, CDR2 SVGAGI. With V trimmed by 1 base and J by 1 base, 5 bases remained unmatched. There are 16 residues in the CDR3. CDR3 nucleotide sequence: TGTGCCAGCAGTTACTTAACCGGGACAGGGAACACTGAAGCTTTCTTT. This encodes CASSYLTGTGNTEAFF.

The gene calls are TRBV11-2 and TRBJ2-3; no reliable D call. The CDR3 has 14 amino acids. CDR1 and CDR2 (germline): SGHAT, FQNNGV. Trimming stripped 7 bases from V and 0 bases from J, with 11 bases between. As DNA, the CDR3 is TGTGCCAGCACTTGGGGAACTAGCACAGATACGCAGTATTTT. Residues: CASTWGTSTDTQYF.

The chain employs TRBV3-1 and TRBJ1-2, with 10 bases lining up with TRBD1. Germline V CDR1 and CDR2: LGHDT, YNNKEL (reference sequence). The length of the CDR3 is 14 residues. This CDR3 is CTFSPTGGNYGYTF. The DNA of the CDR3 is TGTACCTTCAGCCCGACAGGGGGCAACTATGGCTACACCTTC.

Ten or more counts support this clonotype. This rearrangement joins TRBV5-5 to TRBJ1-3; D is undetermined. The CDR3 sequence is 11 residues long. CDR1 and CDR2 (germline): SGHKS, YYEKEE (reference sequence). V lost 4 bases to trimming and J lost 10 bases, with 9 bases between them. DNA for the CDR3: TGTGCCAGCAGCGGGGTAGGGACCATATATTTT. This codes for CASSGVGTIYF.

The V and J genes are TRBV7-3 and TRBJ1-2, with D maybe TRBD1 (6 bases). Germline CDR1 reads SGHTA; CDR2 reads FQGTGA. Trimming pared 4 bases from V and 3 bases from J, leaving 9 bases between. This CDR3 region has 13 residues. The CDR3 is CASSSGQYYGYTF. In nucleotides, the CDR3 is TGTGCCAGCAGCTCCGGACAGTACTATGGCTACACCTTC.

This clonotype was seen repeatedly, ten times or more. This sequence joins TRBV12-3 or TRBV12-4 and TRBJ2-3; 9 bases match TRBD2. The CDR3 spans 15 residues. The junction had 5 bases not matched to a gene; V was cut back by 3 bases and J by 4 bases. The CDR3 is CASSFVAGDSDTQYF. The CDR3 DNA sequence: TGTGCCAGCAGTTTCGTAGCGGGAGATTCAGATACGCAGTATTTT.

This clonotype showed up many times. The chain combines TRBV20-1 with TRBJ2-7, with D possibly TRBD1 on 6 matching bases. CDR1 is DFQATT, CDR2 SNEGSKA, per germline (reference sequence). V lost 3 bases and J lost 2, with 11 bases in between. This CDR3 has 13 residues. As DNA, the CDR3 is TGCAGTGCTAGGGGGACAAGGGCCTACGAGCAGTACTTC. The encoded protein is CSARGTRAYEQYF.

This clonotype was detected many times. This chain connects TRBV20-1 to TRBJ2-3; D gene uncertain. The ends were cut back, 5 bases at V and 0 bases at J, with 12 bases in the middle. This CDR3 comprises 14 residues. Germline assignment: CDR1 DFQATT and CDR2 SNEGSKA (reference sequence). CDR3 in amino acids: CSALLDSSTDTQYF. The DNA of the CDR3 is TGCAGTGCTCTCCTTGACTCTAGCACAGATACGCAGTATTTT.

This clonotype came up many times. The chain couples TRBV12-3 or TRBV12-4 to TRBJ2-5; 14 positions match TRBD2. V gave up 4 bases and J gave up 7 bases; unmatched junction bases: 5. There are 15 residues in the CDR3. In DNA form, the CDR3 reads TGTGCCAGCAGTTCCTACGGGACTAGCGGGGGGACCCAGTACTTC. Translated: CASSSYGTSGGTQYF.

This clonotype was observed many times. This rearrangement joins TRBV4-3 to TRBJ2-2; weak D call: TRBD1 (6 bases). The CDR3 length is 15 residues. The V gene's germline CDR1 is LGHNA and CDR2 YSLEER. Trimming pared 4 bases from V and 6 bases from J, leaving 15 bases between. The CDR3 loop reads CASSPYRAEAGELFF. CDR3 nucleotide sequence: TGCGCCAGCAGCCCGTACAGGGCGGAGGCCGGGGAGCTGTTTTTT.

The chain couples TRBV11-2 to TRBJ1-1; unclear D gene. With 6 bases removed from V and 0 bases from J, the gap between germline ends came to 17 bases. The CDR3 has 16 amino acids. Germline CDR1 and CDR2: SGHAT and FQNNGV. In DNA form, the CDR3 reads TGTGCCAGCAGACCGGGAGTGGCAGTTTTGAACACTGAAGCTTTCTTT. This gives the protein CASRPGVAVLNTEAFF.

This clonotype has a count of ten or more. The rearrangement joins TRBV7-9 to TRBJ2-7, with D possibly TRBD1 on 6 matching bases. This CDR3 has 13 residues. Germline V gene data show CDR1 as SEHNR and CDR2 as FQNEAQ (reference sequence). V lost 3 bases to trimming and J lost 5 bases, with 11 bases between them. This CDR3 is CASSFLAGDEQYV. As DNA, the CDR3 is TGTGCCAGCAGCTTTCTTGCAGGGGACGAGCAGTACGTC.

Many counts were recorded for this clonotype. The chain has TRBV5-1 and TRBJ2-1; tentative D call: TRBD2 (5 bases). The germline gives CDR1 SGHRS, CDR2 YFSETQ. This CDR3 comprises 16 residues. V shed 0 bases and J shed 2 bases, with 12 bases lying between them. DNA of the CDR3: TGCGCCAGCAGCTTGGTCGGTAGCGTTACCTACAATGAGCAGTTCTTC. Protein sequence: CASSLVGSVTYNEQFF. Based on the CDR3 plus reference TRBV5-1 and TRBJ2-1, the full variable domain is KAGVTQTPRYLIKTRGQQVTLSCSPISGHRSVSWYQQTPGQGLQFLFEYFSETQRNKGNFPGRFSGRQFSNSRSEMNVSTLELGDSALYLCASSLVGSVTYNEQFFGPGTRLTVL.

This rearrangement joins TRBV4-3 to TRBJ1-1, with D possibly being TRBD1 (5 bases). Looked up from germline, CDR1 is LGHNA and CDR2 is YSLEER. Trimming stripped 1 base from V and 5 bases from J, with 11 bases between. This CDR3 comprises 14 residues. CDR3: CASSQVRGKTEAFF. In DNA, the CDR3 is TGCGCCAGCAGCCAAGTTAGGGGTAAGACTGAAGCTTTCTTT.